This T cell receptor beta chain was captured in a study of blood T cell repertoires in COVID-19. Study context: Acute and convalescent COVID-19 samples came from the United States, Italy and Spain. From T cells, B-cell-depleted T cells, or PBMCs came the material, which was cDNA or gDNA.

Germline V CDR1 and CDR2: MDHEN, SYDVKM. The CDR3 is made up of 17 amino acids. The ends were cut back, 7 bases at V and 0 bases at J, with 19 bases in the middle. Per the authors' pipeline: Cell counts per sample came from amplifying reference gene primers. Profiled with immunoSEQ multiplex PCR; TCRdb holds only in-frame clones, not every one. That table supplies the V and J calls and clone size; D and trimming were determined from the DNA. This table has fewer than 200,000 clones, 84% appearing once. The clonotype was recovered from a man aged 35 to 55 who had recovered from COVID-19. J is TRBJ2-4 and V is TRBV28; no definite D call. The sequencing input was peripheral blood. CDR3 in amino acids: CASTRAPQVLAKNIQYF. As DNA, the CDR3 is TGTGCCAGCACACGCGCGCCCCAAGTTCTAGCCAAAAACATTCAGTACTTC.